In this sample, the clone carrying this T cell receptor beta chain turned up once. No antigen is known for it. The data were taken from a study of blood T cells in healthy people across ages. Findings of the study overall: TCR beta diversity per million T cells fell roughly linearly with age.

It was with a sample-barcoded 5' primer and a J-beta primer mix that a second PCR of about 7 to 12 cycles was run. TCRdb reprocessed the 5' RACE reads via MiXCR and lists one record per CDR3 protein. This repertoire shows approximately 850,000 distinct CDR3 sequences, 58% found once; its top ten account for 20% to 25%. CDR1 is SGHTA and CDR2 is FQGNSA in the germline V gene. The CDR3 extends over 14 amino acids. V lost 1 base, J lost 4 bases, and 10 bases lay in between. The chain recombines TRBV7-2 with TRBJ1-2; D gene uncertain. This TCR was recovered from a man aged 25 to 40 in good health. Source material: blood. The CDR3 bases are TGTGCCAGCAGCTTAGATGTCTTCGTCTATGGCTACACCTTC. It encodes CASSLDVFVYGYTF.